This T cell receptor (beta chain) was profiled in a study of T cells in Graves' hyperthyroidism and ophthalmopathy. The V end was cut by 5 bases, the J end by 4 bases, with 18 bases between. Germline CDR1 and CDR2: LNHDA and SQIVND (reference sequence). The CDR3 consists of 15 residues. The source material, RNA transcripts, was used to amplify TCR beta CDR3 regions. HTBI primers were the set used in a first-round RT-PCR of the TCR CDR3. One entry per CDR3 protein results from TCRdb running MiXCR on the multiplex PCR reads. In the table there are 700,000 to 950,000 distinct CDR3 sequences, 30% to 40% of which are singletons. To note about this clonotype: Its antigen is undetermined.

General study findings and limits: Before onset, ophthalmopathy was predicted by the model a median roughly six months earlier. Blood also held most thyroid clonotypes expanded beyond 0.001.

The specimen sequenced was blood. The chain joins TRBV19 to TRBJ2-7; D remains ambiguous. The source of this sequence is a woman between 40 and 55 years old with Graves' hyperthyroidism. The CDR3 spells CASSASVLNLYEQYF. CDR3 nucleotides: TGTGCCAGTAGTGCCAGCGTCCTCAATTTATACGAGCAGTACTTC.